The 12 T cell receptor beta chains below were found in one sample sequenced in a study of cytomegalovirus exposure and HLA in healthy donors. The repertoire was sequenced with immunoSEQ multiplex PCR; TCRdb's copy has only in-frame clones and lacks some. The table has 130,000 to 150,000 clones, about 83% seen once; the top ten hold over 1.3%. The specimen was PBMCs. All receptors derive from a woman aged 25 to 39 in good health and CMV-seronegative.

This clone has a handful of counts. The V call is TRBV7-9, the J call TRBJ2-5; no firm D call. V lost 2 bases to trimming and J lost 4 bases, with 2 bases between them. The length of the CDR3 is 11 residues. Per the germline V gene, CDR1 is SEHNR and CDR2 is FQNEAQ (reference sequence). The CDR3 DNA reads as TGTGCCAGCAGCTTACTAGAGACCCAGTACTTC. It specifies CASSLLETQYF.

This clone appeared a few times. The chain combines TRBV18 with TRBJ1-6, with a tentative D call TRBD1 (5 bases). This CDR3 has 14 residues. Germline CDR1 and CDR2: KGHSH and LQKENI. V shed 3 bases and J shed 8 bases, with 11 bases lying between them. Written as DNA, the CDR3 is TGTGCCAGCTCACCGGCAGGGTCAGATTCACCCCTCCACTTT. Its protein product is CASSPAGSDSPLHF.

The rearrangement uses TRBV6-1 and TRBJ1-5; weak D call: TRBD1 (5 bases). This CDR3 comprises 13 residues. The germline V gene encodes CDR1 MNHNS and CDR2 SASEGT. Trimming took off 8 bases at V and 6 bases at J, with 14 bases between the two ends. CDR3 amino acids: CASRQLHGQPQHF. CDR3 coding DNA: TGTGCCAGCCGACAGCTCCATGGTCAGCCCCAGCATTTT.

The rearrangement links TRBV10-1 to TRBJ2-1, with TRBD2 as a possible D gene (5 bases). The germline gives CDR1 WNHNN, CDR2 SYGVQD (reference sequence). V was shortened by 0 bases and J by 9 bases, with 15 bases between the two germline ends. The length of the CDR3 is 15 residues. CDR3 region: CASSESEGSWGEQFF. The CDR3 nucleotides are TGCGCCAGCAGTGAGTCTGAGGGCAGTTGGGGTGAGCAGTTCTTC.

V and J are TRBV5-1 and TRBJ2-7; possibly TRBD2 for D (6 bases). The length of the CDR3 is 14 residues. The V end lost 1 base, the J end lost 3 bases, and 11 bases lay between the germline ends. The V gene's germline CDR1 is SGHRS and CDR2 YFSETQ. CDR3 in DNA: TGCGCCAGCAGCTTGTCAGGGACTTTCTACGAGCAGTACTTC. It is translated as CASSLSGTFYEQYF.

V usage is TRBV4-1 and J usage is TRBJ2-6, with D maybe TRBD1 (5 bases). Trimming left V 4 bases short and J 4 bases short, with 17 bases between. The CDR3 covers 17 residues. Per the germline V gene, CDR1 is MGHRA and CDR2 is YSYEKL. CDR3 in amino acids: CASSRPEAGSGANVLTF. The CDR3 DNA follows: TGCGCCAGCAGCCGACCAGAAGCAGGGTCCGGGGCCAACGTCCTGACTTTC.

The rearrangement links TRBV11-2 to TRBJ2-2; TRBD2 aligns across 9 bases. Germline CDR1 SGHAT, CDR2 FQNNGV. The CDR3 covers 16 residues. The V segment lost 5 bases and the J segment 1 base; nucleotides outside the gene matches: 5. CDR3 bases: TGTGCCAGCAGCCTAGGACTAGCGAGGAACACCGGGGAGCTGTTTTTT. This codes for CASSLGLARNTGELFF.

The V call is TRBV7-3, the J call TRBJ2-5; 12 bases map to TRBD2. CDR1 is SGHTA, CDR2 FQGTGA, per germline. The CDR3 has 18 amino acids. V lost 0 bases to trimming and J lost 0 bases; unmatched junction nucleotides: 5. CDR3 nucleotides: TGTGCCAGCAGCTTAACGGGACTAGCGGGCGAGTACCAAGAGACCCAGTACTTC. This encodes CASSLTGLAGEYQETQYF.

The rearrangement links TRBV7-9 to TRBJ1-1, with TRBD1 identical over 10 bases. CDR1 SEHNR and CDR2 FQNEAQ come from the germline V gene (reference sequence). This CDR3 has 17 residues. V lost 2 bases and J lost 1; bases outside the gene matches: 7. The CDR3 spells CASSLTWRDRGNTEAFF. DNA for the CDR3: TGTGCCAGCAGCTTAACGTGGCGGGACAGGGGGAACACTGAAGCTTTCTTT.

Concerning this clone: At one of its ends the junction is not consistent with the germline gene, which may arise from a read error. The chain joins TRBV2 to TRBJ2-3, with a tentative D call TRBD2 (5 bases). This CDR3 is 12 amino acids long. Germline-derived CDR1 and CDR2 are SNHLY and FYNNEI. CDR3: CAGRTLADTQYF. CDR3 sequence (DNA): TGTGCCGGCAGGACTCTGGCAGATACGCAGTATTTT. Based on the CDR3 plus reference TRBV2 and TRBJ2-3, the full variable domain is EPEVTQTPSHQVTQMGQEVILRCVPISNHLYFYWYRQILGQKVEFLVSFYNNEISEKSEIFDDQFSVERPDGSNFTLKIRSTKLEDSAMYFCAGRTLADTQYFGPGTRLTVL.

The gene calls are TRBV18 and TRBJ1-4, with 8 nucleotides matching TRBD1. Germline trimming cut 4 bases from V and 8 bases from J; bases unmatched to any gene: 6. There are 14 residues in the CDR3. Per germline, CDR1 KGHSH and CDR2 LQKENI. CDR3 sequence reads: CASSHMDRVEKLFF. In DNA, the CDR3 is TGTGCCAGCTCACACATGGACAGGGTGGAAAAACTGTTTTTT.

The sample holds a few counts of this clone. V is TRBV4-2 and J is TRBJ2-5; D possibly corresponds to TRBD1 (6 bases). Trimming left V 0 bases short and J 4 bases short, with 27 bases between. CDR1 is LGHNA and CDR2 is YNFKEQ in the germline V gene. The CDR3 has 20 residues. The CDR3 DNA reads TGTGCCAGCAGCCAAGATGTGGCTACAGGGCGCTCGGGATTTAGAGAGACCCAGTACTTC. Translation gives CASSQDVATGRSGFRETQYF.